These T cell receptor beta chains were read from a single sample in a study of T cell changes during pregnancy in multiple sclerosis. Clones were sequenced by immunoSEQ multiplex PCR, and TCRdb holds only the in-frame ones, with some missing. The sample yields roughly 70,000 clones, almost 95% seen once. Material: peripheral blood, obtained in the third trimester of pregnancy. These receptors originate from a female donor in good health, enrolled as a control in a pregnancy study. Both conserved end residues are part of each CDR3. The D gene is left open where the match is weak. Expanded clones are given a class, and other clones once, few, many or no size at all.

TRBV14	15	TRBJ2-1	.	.	CASSQARNPYNEQFF	TGTGCCAGCAGCCAAGCTAGAAACCCATACAATGAGCAGTTCTTC
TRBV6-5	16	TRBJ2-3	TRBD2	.	CASSYSRGVAGLGQYF	TGTGCCAGCAGTTACTCGAGGGGCGTAGCGGGGTTAGGACAGTATTTT
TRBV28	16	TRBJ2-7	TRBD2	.	CASSKTTAGGHYEQYF	TGTGCCAGCAGCAAGACAACAGCGGGAGGCCACTACGAGCAGTACTTC
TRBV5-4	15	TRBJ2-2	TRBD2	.	CASSFGREYTGELFF	TGTGCCAGCAGCTTCGGGCGGGAGTACACCGGGGAGCTGTTTTTT
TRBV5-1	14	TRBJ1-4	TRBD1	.	CASSFDRVGEKLFF	TGCGCCAGCAGCTTTGACAGGGTTGGGGAAAAACTGTTTTTT
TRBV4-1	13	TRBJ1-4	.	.	CASSRSGVEKLFF	TGCGCCAGCAGCCGTTCAGGGGTTGAAAAACTGTTTTTT
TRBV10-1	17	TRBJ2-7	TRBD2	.	CASSERSGGGLSYEQYF	TGCGCCAGCAGTGAGAGGTCGGGCGGGGGGTTATCCTACGAGCAGTACTTC
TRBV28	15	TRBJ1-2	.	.	CASSLVDLANYGYTF	TGTGCCAGCAGTTTGGTTGATTTAGCTAACTATGGCTACACCTTC
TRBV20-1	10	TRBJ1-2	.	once	CSARPDGYTF	TGCAGTGCTAGGCCAGATGGCTACACCTTC
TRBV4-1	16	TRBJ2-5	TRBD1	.	CASSQETGVLQETQYF	TGCGCCAGCAGCCAAGAGACAGGGGTACTTCAAGAGACCCAGTACTTC
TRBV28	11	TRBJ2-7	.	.	CASSLRYEQYF	TGTGCCAGCAGTTTGCGTTACGAGCAGTACTTC
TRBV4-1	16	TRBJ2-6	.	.	CASSQGQGSGANVLTF	TGCGCCAGCAGCCAAGGTCAGGGGTCTGGGGCCAACGTCCTGACTTTC
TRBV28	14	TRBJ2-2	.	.	CASSLGSGTGELFF	TGTGCCAGCAGTTTGGGGTCGGGAACCGGGGAGCTGTTTTTT